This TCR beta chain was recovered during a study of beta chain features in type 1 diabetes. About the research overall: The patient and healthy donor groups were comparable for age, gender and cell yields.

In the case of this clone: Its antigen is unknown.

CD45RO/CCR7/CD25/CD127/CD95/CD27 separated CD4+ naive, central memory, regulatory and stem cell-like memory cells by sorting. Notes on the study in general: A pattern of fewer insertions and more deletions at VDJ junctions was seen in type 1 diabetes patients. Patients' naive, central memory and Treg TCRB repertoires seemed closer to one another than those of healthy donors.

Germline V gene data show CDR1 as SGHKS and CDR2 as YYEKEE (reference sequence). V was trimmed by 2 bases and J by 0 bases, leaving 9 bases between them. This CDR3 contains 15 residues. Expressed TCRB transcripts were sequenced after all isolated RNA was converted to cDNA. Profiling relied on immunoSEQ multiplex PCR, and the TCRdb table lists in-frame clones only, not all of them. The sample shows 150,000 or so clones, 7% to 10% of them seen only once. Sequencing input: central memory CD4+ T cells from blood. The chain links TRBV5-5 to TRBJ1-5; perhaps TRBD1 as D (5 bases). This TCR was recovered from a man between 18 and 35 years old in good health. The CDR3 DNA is TGTGCCAGCAGCTTTGGGGGGGATAGCAATCAGCCCCAGCATTTT. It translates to CASSFGGDSNQPQHF.